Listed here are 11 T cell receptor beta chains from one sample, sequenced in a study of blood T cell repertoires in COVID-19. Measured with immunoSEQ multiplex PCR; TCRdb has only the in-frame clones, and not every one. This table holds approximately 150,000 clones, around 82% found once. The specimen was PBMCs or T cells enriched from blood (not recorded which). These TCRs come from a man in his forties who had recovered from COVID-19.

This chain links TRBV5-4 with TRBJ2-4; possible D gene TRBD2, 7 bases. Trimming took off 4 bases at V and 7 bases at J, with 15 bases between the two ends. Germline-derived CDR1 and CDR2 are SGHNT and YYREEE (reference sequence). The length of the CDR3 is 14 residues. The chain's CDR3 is CASSPSRGGNIQYF. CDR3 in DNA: TGTGCCAGCAGCCCCTCCAGGGGAGGGAACATTCAGTACTTC. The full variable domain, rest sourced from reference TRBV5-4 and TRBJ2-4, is ETGVTQSPTHLIKTRGQQVTLRCSSQSGHNTVSWYQQALGQGPQFIFQYYREEENGRGNFPPRFSGLQFPNYSSELNVNALELDDSALYLCASSPSRGGNIQYFGAGTRLSVL.

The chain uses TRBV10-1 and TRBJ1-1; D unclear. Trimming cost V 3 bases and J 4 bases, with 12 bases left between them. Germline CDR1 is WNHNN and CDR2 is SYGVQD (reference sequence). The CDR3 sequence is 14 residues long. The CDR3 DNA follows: TGCGCCAGCAGTGATCCGGGTTCGGGCACTGAAGCTTTCTTT. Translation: CASSDPGSGTEAFF.

In DNA, the CDR3 is TGTGCCAGCAGTTTCCTCGTGGGGACAGGGGTCAACCATGGCTACACCTTC. This codes for CASSFLVGTGVNHGYTF. The rearrangement uses TRBV27 and TRBJ1-2, with 10 bases aligning to TRBD1. Germline CDR1 and CDR2: MNHEY and SMNVEV (reference sequence). The V segment lost 3 bases and the J segment 6 bases; nucleotides outside the gene matches: 13. CDR3 length: 17 residues.

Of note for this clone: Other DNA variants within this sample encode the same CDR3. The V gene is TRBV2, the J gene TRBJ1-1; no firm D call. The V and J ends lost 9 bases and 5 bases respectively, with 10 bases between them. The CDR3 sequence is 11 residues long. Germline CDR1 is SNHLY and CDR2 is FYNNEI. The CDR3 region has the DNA TGTGCCAGAGCAGGAGGGACTGAAGCTTTCTTT. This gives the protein CARAGGTEAFF.

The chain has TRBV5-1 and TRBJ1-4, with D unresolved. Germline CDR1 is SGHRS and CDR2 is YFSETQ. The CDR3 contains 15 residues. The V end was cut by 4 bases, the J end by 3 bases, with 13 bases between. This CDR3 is CASSARGAANEKLFF. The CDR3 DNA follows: TGCGCCAGCAGCGCGCGGGGAGCCGCTAATGAAAAACTGTTTTTT.

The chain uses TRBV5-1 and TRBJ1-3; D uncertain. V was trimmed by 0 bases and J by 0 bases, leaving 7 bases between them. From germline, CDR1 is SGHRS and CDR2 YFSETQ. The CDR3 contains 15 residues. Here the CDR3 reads CASSLGEASGNTIYF. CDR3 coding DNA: TGCGCCAGCAGCTTGGGAGAGGCCTCTGGAAACACCATATATTTT.

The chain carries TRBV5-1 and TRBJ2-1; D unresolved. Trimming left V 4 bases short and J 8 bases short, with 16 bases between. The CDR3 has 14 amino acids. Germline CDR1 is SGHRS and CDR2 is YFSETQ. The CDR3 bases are TGCGCCAGCAGCCCGACGTACGATCGGGATGAGCAGTTCTTC. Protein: CASSPTYDRDEQFF.

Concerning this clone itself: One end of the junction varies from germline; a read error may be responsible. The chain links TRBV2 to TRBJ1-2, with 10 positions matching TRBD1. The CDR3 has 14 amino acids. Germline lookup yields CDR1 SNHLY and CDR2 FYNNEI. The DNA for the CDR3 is TGTGCCGGCAGACAGGGGGCGGGTGAGAATGGCTACACCTTC. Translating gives CAGRQGAGENGYTF.

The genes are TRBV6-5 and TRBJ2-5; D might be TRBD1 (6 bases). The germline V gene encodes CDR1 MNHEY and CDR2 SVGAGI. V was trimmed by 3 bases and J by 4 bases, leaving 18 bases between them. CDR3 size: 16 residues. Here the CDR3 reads CASSYPSQGSGETQYF. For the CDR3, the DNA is TGTGCCAGCAGTTATCCCTCCCAGGGGAGTGGAGAGACCCAGTACTTC.

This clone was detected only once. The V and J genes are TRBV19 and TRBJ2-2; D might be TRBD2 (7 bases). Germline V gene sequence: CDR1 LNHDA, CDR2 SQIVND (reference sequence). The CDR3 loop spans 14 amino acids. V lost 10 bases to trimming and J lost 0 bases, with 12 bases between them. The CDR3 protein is CAIGGAANTGELFF. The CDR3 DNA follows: TGTGCCATTGGGGGGGCCGCGAACACCGGGGAGCTGTTTTTT.

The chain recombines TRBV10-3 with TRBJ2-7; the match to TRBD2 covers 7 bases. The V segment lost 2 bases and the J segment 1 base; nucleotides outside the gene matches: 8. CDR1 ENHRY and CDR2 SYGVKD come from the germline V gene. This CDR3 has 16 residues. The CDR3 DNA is TGTGCCATCAGTGAGGTCGAGCGGACTAGTTCCTACGAGCAGTACTTC. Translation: CAISEVERTSSYEQYF.